The 10 T cell receptor beta chains reported below all come from one sample, sequenced in a study of shared clonotypes between healthy human individuals. The table came from immunoSEQ multiplex PCR; TCRdb's copy has only in-frame clones and leaves some out. The table records 2,500,000 or so clones, around 90% of them present only once. The sequenced sample consisted of naive CD4+ T cells from PBMCs. The subset is: CD45RA+ positively selected. These receptor sequences come from a man younger than 35 in good health. Some clones in this sample may be carry-over from other donors' samples.

This chain joins TRBV28 and TRBJ2-1; 13 positions agree with TRBD2. Germline V CDR1 and CDR2: MDHEN, SYDVKM. Trimming at V came to 7 bases and at J to 8 bases, leaving 11 bases not matched to a gene. The CDR3 sequence is 16 residues long. CDR3 in DNA: TGTGCCAGCACCATGACCGGGACTAGCGGGATTTATGAGCAGTTCTTC. It specifies CASTMTGTSGIYEQFF.

This sequence joins TRBV25-1 and TRBJ1-3; the D is unclear. The V and J ends lost 10 bases and 4 bases respectively, with 14 bases between them. This CDR3 comprises 13 residues. Germline lookup yields CDR1 MGHDK and CDR2 SYGVNS. CDR3 sequence: CATLEDGGNTIYF. The CDR3 DNA reads as TGTGCCACCCTGGAAGATGGGGGAAACACCATATATTTT. The whole variable domain, filled in from reference TRBV25-1 and TRBJ1-3, reads EADIYQTPRYLVIGTGKKITLECSQTMGHDKMYWYQQDPGMELHLIHYSYGVNSTEKGDLSSESTVSRIRTEHFPLTLESARPSHTSQYLCATLEDGGNTIYFGEGSWLTVV.

The rearrangement links TRBV7-9 to TRBJ2-3; D is unresolved. Per the germline V gene, CDR1 is SEHNR and CDR2 is FQNEAQ (reference sequence). This CDR3 spans 16 amino acids. The V end lost 6 bases, the J end lost 0 bases, and 16 bases lay between the germline ends. The CDR3 sequence: CASRPLGGPSTDTQYF. Here the CDR3 DNA reads TGTGCCAGCAGACCCCTGGGTGGGCCTAGCACAGATACGCAGTATTTT.

This clone came up once. The chain combines TRBV19 with TRBJ2-2; D remains ambiguous. Trimming stripped 4 bases from V and 6 bases from J, with 9 bases between. Germline V lookup: CDR1 LNHDA, CDR2 SQIVND (reference sequence). The CDR3 has 13 amino acids. CDR3 residues: CASSTLEAGELFF. DNA of the CDR3: TGTGCCAGTAGTACCCTTGAAGCCGGGGAGCTGTTTTTT.

The chain recombines TRBV9 with TRBJ2-5; the match to TRBD1 covers 7 bases. Germline V gene lookup returns CDR1 SGDLS and CDR2 YYNGEE. This CDR3 comprises 17 residues. Losses at the gene ends were 4 bases for V and 4 bases for J; bases not matched to a gene: 16. The CDR3 coding sequence is TGTGCCAGCAGCAACCCCCCGAAAAGGGGGCTGCGAGAGACCCAGTACTTC. Translation gives CASSNPPKRGLRETQYF.

The chain combines TRBV7-8 with TRBJ1-4; D gene uncertain. The V gene lost 4 bases and the J gene lost 6 bases, with 6 bases spanning the gap. Germline CDR1 SGHVS, CDR2 FQNEAQ. The CDR3 consists of 12 residues. CDR3 DNA sequence: TGTGCCAGCAGCTCGGTCGATGAAAAACTGTTTTTT. Translating it yields CASSSVDEKLFF.

The CDR3, as DNA: TGTGCCAGCAGCTTAGGGGCAGGGCAAGAGACCCAGTACTTC. This sequence encodes CASSLGAGQETQYF. The chain is built from TRBV5-4 and TRBJ2-5, with TRBD1 as a possible D gene (5 bases). CDR1 and CDR2 (germline): SGHNT, YYREEE (reference sequence). CDR3 size: 14 residues. The V end was cut by 2 bases, the J end by 2 bases, with 10 bases between.

The chain combines TRBV6-5 with TRBJ1-2; D is unresolved. Trimming stripped 5 bases from V and 2 bases from J, with 9 bases between. The CDR3 is made up of 13 amino acids. The V gene's germline CDR1 is MNHEY and CDR2 SVGAGI. CDR3 DNA: TGTGCCAGCAGTCCTAGGGTAAACTATGGCTACACCTTC. Its protein product is CASSPRVNYGYTF.

The chain uses TRBV30 and TRBJ1-3; no clear D gene. From germline, CDR1 is GTSNPN and CDR2 SVGIG (reference sequence). The CDR3 loop spans 12 amino acids. Between the trimmed V and J ends, which lost 7 bases and 2 bases, there was a span of 9 bases. This chain's CDR3 is CASARAGNTIYF. CDR3 bases: TGTGCCTCTGCAAGGGCTGGAAACACCATATATTTT. The variable domain in full, with the rest retrieved from reference TRBV30 and TRBJ1-3, is SQTIHQWPATLVQPVGSPLSLECTVEGTSNPNLYWYRQAAGRGLQLLFYSVGIGQISSEVPQNLSASRPQDRQFILSSKKLLLSDSGFYLCASARAGNTIYFGEGSWLTVV.

This clone was picked up one time. The V and J genes are TRBV27 and TRBJ2-7; tentatively, D is TRBD2 (6 bases). Looked up from germline, CDR1 is MNHEY and CDR2 is SMNVEV (reference sequence). CDR3 length: 15 amino acids. The germline V and J ends were trimmed by 5 bases and 6 bases, with 20 bases remaining between them. The CDR3, as DNA: TGTGCCAGCAGTCCCTCCCGTCTAGCGAGGGGCGAGCAGTACTTC. It codes for CASSPSRLARGEQYF.